The 8 T cell receptor beta chains presented below share a single source sample, sequenced in a study of beta chain features in type 1 diabetes. General study results and limits: All four CD4+ subsets from Type 1 diabetes patients carried moderately but significantly shorter TCRB CDR3s.

Since all of the isolated RNA was reverse transcribed, expressed TCRB transcripts were what got sequenced. Only in-frame clones appear in the TCRdb table, and some are missing; sequencing was by immunoSEQ multiplex PCR. The sample lists around 97,000 clones, under 30% seen once, with around 0.5% in the top ten. Their antigens are not known. Input material: central memory CD4+ T cells from blood. The receptors here all came from a woman in her late teens or twenties with type 1 diabetes.

This clone was seen a handful of times. CDR3 DNA sequence: TGTGCCTGGGACCGCGGGACTAGCTTCGGTGAGCAGTTCTTC. Its translation: CAWDRGTSFGEQFF. The rearrangement links TRBV30 to TRBJ2-1, with 9 bases aligning to TRBD2. The J segment lost 9 bases and the V segment lost 5 bases, leaving 11 bases of the junction unmatched. This CDR3 is built from 14 residues. Germline loops: CDR1 GTSNPN, CDR2 SVGIG (reference sequence).

J is TRBJ1-2 and V is TRBV2; TRBD1 matches at 9 bases. V lost 5 bases and J lost 4; bases outside the gene matches: 8. Germline CDR1 reads SNHLY; CDR2 reads FYNNEI. This CDR3 has 15 amino acids. The CDR3 spells CASSPVGQGIYGYTF. The CDR3 nucleotides read TGTGCCAGCAGTCCCGTCGGACAGGGGATCTATGGCTACACCTTC.

This clone has a handful of counts. V and J are TRBV6-6 and TRBJ2-5; TRBD2 matches at 9 bases. The DNA matches TRBJ2-7 better at its end, which makes the J call doubtful. CDR1 and CDR2 from the germline V gene are MNHNY and SVGAGI (reference sequence). The CDR3 consists of 15 residues. CDR3 residues: CASSYSLAGPYEQYF. DNA of the CDR3: TGTGCCAGCAGTTACTCTCTAGCGGGACCCTACGAGCAGTACTTC.

The gene calls are TRBV27 and TRBJ2-3, with TRBD2 identical over 7 bases. CDR3 length: 17 residues. CDR1 is MNHEY and CDR2 is SMNVEV in the germline V gene (reference sequence). Trimming at V came to 5 bases and at J to 0 bases, leaving 11 bases not matched to a gene. The CDR3 loop is CASSPYLHGRSTDTQYF. CDR3 sequence (DNA): TGTGCCAGCAGTCCTTACCTCCACGGGAGGAGCACAGATACGCAGTATTTT.

The chain carries TRBV11-3 and TRBJ2-2, with D tentatively TRBD1 (5 bases). CDR3 length: 16 amino acids. Germline V lookup: CDR1 SGHNT, CDR2 YENEEA. Trimming left V 1 base short and J 0 bases short, with 9 bases between. The CDR3 loop reads CASSLVGPPNTGELFF. Written as DNA, the CDR3 is TGTGCCAGCAGCTTAGTGGGGCCCCCGAACACCGGGGAGCTGTTTTTT.

The chain recombines TRBV11-3 with TRBJ2-6; tentative D call: TRBD1 (5 bases). This CDR3 is 15 amino acids long. Trimming took 4 bases from V and 1 from J, leaving 8 bases between them. Per the germline V gene, CDR1 is SGHNT and CDR2 is YENEEA. Here the CDR3 reads CASSSHRSGANVLTF. The CDR3 DNA reads TGTGCCAGCAGCTCACACAGGTCTGGGGCCAACGTCCTGACTTTC.

This clone showed up just a few times. DNA of the CDR3: TGTGCCAGCAGTTACCCCCTTACAGCGAACACCGGGGAGCTGTTTTTT. Translation: CASSYPLTANTGELFF. The V gene is TRBV6-6, the J gene TRBJ2-2; no reliable D call. Germline CDR1 MNHNY, CDR2 SVGAGI (reference sequence). Trimming shortened V by 2 bases and J by 0 bases, and 10 bases separated the two germline ends. The CDR3 consists of 16 residues.

The chain recombines TRBV28 with TRBJ1-1; D not certain. The V gene's germline CDR1 is MDHEN and CDR2 SYDVKM. The length of the CDR3 is 14 residues. V lost 7 bases to trimming and J lost 2 bases, with 14 bases between them. This CDR3 reads CASIVGGSNTEAFF. Here the CDR3 DNA reads TGTGCCAGCATTGTGGGAGGCTCAAACACTGAAGCTTTCTTT. Drawing the rest from reference TRBV28 and TRBJ1-1, the complete variable domain is DVKVTQSSRYLVKRTGEKVFLECVQDMDHENMFWYRQDPGLGLRLIYFSYDVKMKEKGDIPEGYSVSREKKERFSLILESASTNQTSMYLCASIVGGSNTEAFFGQGTRLTVV.